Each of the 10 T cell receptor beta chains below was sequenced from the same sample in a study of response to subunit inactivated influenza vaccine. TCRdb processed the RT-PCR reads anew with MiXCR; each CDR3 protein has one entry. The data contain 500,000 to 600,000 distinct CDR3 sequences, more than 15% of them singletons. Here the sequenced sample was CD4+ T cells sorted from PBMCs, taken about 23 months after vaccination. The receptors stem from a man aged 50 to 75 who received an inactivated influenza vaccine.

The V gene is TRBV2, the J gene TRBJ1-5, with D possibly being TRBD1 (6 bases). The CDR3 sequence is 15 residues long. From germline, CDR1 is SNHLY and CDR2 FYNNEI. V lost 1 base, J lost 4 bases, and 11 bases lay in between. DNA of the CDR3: TGTGCCAGCAGTGAAGGACAGGCCACAAATCAGCCCCAGCATTTT. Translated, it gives CASSEGQATNQPQHF.

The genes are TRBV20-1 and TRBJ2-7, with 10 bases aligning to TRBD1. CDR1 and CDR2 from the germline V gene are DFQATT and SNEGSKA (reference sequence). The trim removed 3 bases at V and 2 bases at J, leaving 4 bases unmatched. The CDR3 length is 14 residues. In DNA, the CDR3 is TGCAGTGCTAGGCAGGGGACAGGGGCCTACGAGCAGTACTTC. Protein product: CSARQGTGAYEQYF.

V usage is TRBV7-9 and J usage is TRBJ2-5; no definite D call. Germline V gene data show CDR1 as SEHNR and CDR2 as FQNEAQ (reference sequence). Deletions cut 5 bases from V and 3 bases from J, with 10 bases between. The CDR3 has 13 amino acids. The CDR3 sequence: CASSHGPKETQYF. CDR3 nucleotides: TGTGCCAGCAGCCACGGACCAAAAGAGACCCAGTACTTC.

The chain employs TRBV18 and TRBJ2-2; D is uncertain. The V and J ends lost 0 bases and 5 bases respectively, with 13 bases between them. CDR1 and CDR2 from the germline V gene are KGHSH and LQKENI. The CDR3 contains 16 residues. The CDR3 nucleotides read TGTGCCAGCTCACCACCTTCGCTAGTCGGGACCGGGGAGCTGTTTTTT. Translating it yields CASSPPSLVGTGELFF. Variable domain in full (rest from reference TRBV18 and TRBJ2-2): NAGVMQNPRHLVRRRGQEARLRCSPMKGHSHVYWYRQLPEEGLKFMVYLQKENIIDESGMPKERFSAEFPKEGPSILRIQQVVRGDSAAYFCASSPPSLVGTGELFFGEGSRLTVL.

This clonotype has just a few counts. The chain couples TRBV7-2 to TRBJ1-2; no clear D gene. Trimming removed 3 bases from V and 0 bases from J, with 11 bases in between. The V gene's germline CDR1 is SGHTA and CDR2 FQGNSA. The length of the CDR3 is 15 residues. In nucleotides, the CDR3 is TGTGCCAGCAGCTTTCAGGTCCGGCCTAACTATGGCTACACCTTC. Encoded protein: CASSFQVRPNYGYTF.

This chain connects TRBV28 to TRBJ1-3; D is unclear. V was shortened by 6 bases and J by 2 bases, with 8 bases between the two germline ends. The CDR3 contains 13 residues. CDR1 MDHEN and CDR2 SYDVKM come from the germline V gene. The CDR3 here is CASRVIAGNTIYF. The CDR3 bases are TGTGCCAGCAGGGTGATTGCTGGAAACACCATATATTTT.

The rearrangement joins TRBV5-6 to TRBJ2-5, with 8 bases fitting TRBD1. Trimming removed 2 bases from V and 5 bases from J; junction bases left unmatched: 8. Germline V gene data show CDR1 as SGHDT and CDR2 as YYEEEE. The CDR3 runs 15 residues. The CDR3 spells CASSLLGQGSETQYF. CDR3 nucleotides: TGTGCCAGCAGCTTATTAGGACAGGGTAGTGAGACCCAGTACTTC.

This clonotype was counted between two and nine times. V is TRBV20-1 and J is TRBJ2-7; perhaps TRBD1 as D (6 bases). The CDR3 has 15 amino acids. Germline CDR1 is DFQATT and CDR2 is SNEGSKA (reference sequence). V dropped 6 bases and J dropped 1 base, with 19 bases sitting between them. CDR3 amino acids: CSAGERTAISYEQYF. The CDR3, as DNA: TGCAGTGCAGGGGAGAGGACAGCTATATCCTACGAGCAGTACTTC.

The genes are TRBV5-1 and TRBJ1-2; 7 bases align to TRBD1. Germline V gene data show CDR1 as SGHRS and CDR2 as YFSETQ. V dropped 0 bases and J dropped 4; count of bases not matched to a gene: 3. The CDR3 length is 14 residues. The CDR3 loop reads CASSLGDRGYGYTF. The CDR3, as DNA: TGCGCCAGCAGCTTGGGGGACAGAGGCTATGGCTACACCTTC.

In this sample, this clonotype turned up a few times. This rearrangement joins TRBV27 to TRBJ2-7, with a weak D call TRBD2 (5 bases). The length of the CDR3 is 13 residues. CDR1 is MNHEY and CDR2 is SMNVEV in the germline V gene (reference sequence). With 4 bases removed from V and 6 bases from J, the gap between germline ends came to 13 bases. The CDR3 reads CASSSTRSREQYF. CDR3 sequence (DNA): TGTGCCAGCAGTTCTACTAGGTCCCGCGAGCAGTACTTC.